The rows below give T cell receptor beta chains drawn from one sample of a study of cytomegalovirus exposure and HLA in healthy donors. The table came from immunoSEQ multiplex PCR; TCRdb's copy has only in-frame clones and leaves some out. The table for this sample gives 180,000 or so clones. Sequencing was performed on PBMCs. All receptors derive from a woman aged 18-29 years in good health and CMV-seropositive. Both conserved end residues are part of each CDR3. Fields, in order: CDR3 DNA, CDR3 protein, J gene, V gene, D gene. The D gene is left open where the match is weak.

DNA: TGTGCCACCGGACGACAGGGACCAGCCAAAAACATTCAGTACTTC; CDR3: CATGRQGPAKNIQYF; J: TRBJ2-4; V: TRBV15; D: TRBD1
DNA: TGCGCCAGCAGCCTCCTCCCCACTAGCGGGATCTCCTACGAGCAGTACTTC; CDR3: CASSLLPTSGISYEQYF; J: TRBJ2-7; V: TRBV4-1; D: TRBD2
DNA: TGCGCCAGCAGCTCCCGTAGTAGCGGGAGTCCGAACACCGGGGAGCTGTTTTTT; CDR3: CASSSRSSGSPNTGELFF; J: TRBJ2-2; V: TRBV5-1; D: TRBD2
DNA: TGTGCCAGCAGCTCTACCTACGAGCAGTACTTC; CDR3: CASSSTYEQYF; J: TRBJ2-7; V: TRBV7-2; D: .
DNA: TGTGCCAGCAGCGTCGCGGGGGCGGCCCTCCACTTT; CDR3: CASSVAGAALHF; J: TRBJ1-6; V: TRBV9; D: .
DNA: TGTGCCAGCAGCTTAGAGGGAGGGTTTCTCTACAATGAGCAGTTCTTC; CDR3: CASSLEGGFLYNEQFF; J: TRBJ2-1; V: TRBV7-8; D: TRBD2
DNA: TGCGCCAGCAGCCAAAACCAAGCTTACGAGCAGTACTTC; CDR3: CASSQNQAYEQYF; J: TRBJ2-7; V: TRBV4-1; D: .
DNA: TGTGCCAGTAGTCTCACTCCAGGACAGGGAAGCTATGGCTACACCTTC; CDR3: CASSLTPGQGSYGYTF; J: TRBJ1-2; V: TRBV19; D: TRBD1
DNA: TGTGCCAGCAGTGCGGGGGGTCGCGGCGACACAGATACGCAGTATTTT; CDR3: CASSAGGRGDTDTQYF; J: TRBJ2-3; V: TRBV2; D: TRBD2
DNA: TGTGCCAGCAGCGGACAGGGAACTTCGTACGAGCAGTACTTC; CDR3: CASSGQGTSYEQYF; J: TRBJ2-7; V: TRBV11-3; D: TRBD1
DNA: TGTGCCAGCAGGAGGGCGGGGAACACTGAAGCTTTCTTT; CDR3: CASRRAGNTEAFF; J: TRBJ1-1; V: TRBV9; D: .
DNA: TGCGCCAGCAGCTTGGCCTCGGCTAGCGGGGGACACAATGAGCAGTTCTTC; CDR3: CASSLASASGGHNEQFF; J: TRBJ2-1; V: TRBV5-1; D: TRBD2
DNA: TGCGCCAGCAGTGAGTCCACGGGGTTGCCCCAGCATTTT; CDR3: CASSESTGLPQHF; J: TRBJ1-5; V: TRBV10-1; D: .
DNA: TGTGCCAGCAGCTTCGGGACTTCGGACGAAGAGACCCAGTACTTC; CDR3: CASSFGTSDEETQYF; J: TRBJ2-5; V: TRBV7-9; D: .
DNA: TGTGCCAGCAGCACTGTCAAGGGGGCAACCGGGGAGCTGTTTTTT; CDR3: CASSTVKGATGELFF; J: TRBJ2-2; V: TRBV5-4; D: TRBD1
DNA: TGTGCCAGCAATCAGTTTGGCAAAGAGACCCAGTACTTC; CDR3: CASNQFGKETQYF; J: TRBJ2-5; V: TRBV2; D: .
DNA: TGCGCCAGCAGCCTCACGCGGGAGATAGCAGATACGCAGTATTTT; CDR3: CASSLTREIADTQYF; J: TRBJ2-3; V: TRBV5-1; D: TRBD2
DNA: TGTGCCAGCAGCTTGGGGGACAGGGAGATTGGGAATGAGCAGTTCTTC; CDR3: CASSLGDREIGNEQFF; J: TRBJ2-1; V: TRBV5-8; D: TRBD1
DNA: TGCGCCAGCAGCATGACGGCAGGGGTAAACACCGGGGAGCTGTTTTTT; CDR3: CASSMTAGVNTGELFF; J: TRBJ2-2; V: TRBV5-1; D: .
DNA: TGCGCCAGCATCCCTTCTAGCGGGGGGCCCACAGATACGCAGTATTTT; CDR3: CASIPSSGGPTDTQYF; J: TRBJ2-3; V: TRBV5-1; D: TRBD2
DNA: TGTGCCAGTAGTATAGAGGTCAGGGGCGACTATGGCTACACCTTC; CDR3: CASSIEVRGDYGYTF; J: TRBJ1-2; V: TRBV19; D: .
DNA: TGTGCCTGGAGTGTAGCGTCCTACGAGCAGTACTTC; CDR3: CAWSVASYEQYF; J: TRBJ2-7; V: TRBV30; D: .
DNA: TGTGCCAGCAGTTTCCCGGGGACTGAAGCTTTCTTT; CDR3: CASSFPGTEAFF; J: TRBJ1-1; V: TRBV6-1; D: .
DNA: TGTGCCAGCAGAGAGAGGGAAAACTATGGCTACACCTTC; CDR3: CASRERENYGYTF; J: TRBJ1-2; V: TRBV27; D: .
DNA: TGTGCCAGTAGCCCCGTGGGAGGGACTTTCAGCTCCTACGAGCAGTACTTC; CDR3: CASSPVGGTFSSYEQYF; J: TRBJ2-7; V: TRBV19; D: TRBD2
DNA: TGTGCCAGCAGTGGAGGCACCCGCTTAGAGTCCCAGCATTTT; CDR3: CASSGGTRLESQHF; J: TRBJ1-5; V: TRBV6-1; D: .
DNA: TGTGCCAGCAGCTCGGGACAGGAGCAGTACTTC; CDR3: CASSSGQEQYF; J: TRBJ2-5; V: TRBV5-4; D: TRBD1
DNA: TGTGCCAGCTCACCACCTGGACTAGCGACTCATGGGGAGCAGTACTTC; CDR3: CASSPPGLATHGEQYF; J: TRBJ2-7; V: TRBV18; D: TRBD2
DNA: TGTGCCAGCAGCTTACAAGGGGTCGTCGGGGAGCTGTTTTTT; CDR3: CASSLQGVVGELFF; J: TRBJ2-2; V: TRBV7-3; D: .